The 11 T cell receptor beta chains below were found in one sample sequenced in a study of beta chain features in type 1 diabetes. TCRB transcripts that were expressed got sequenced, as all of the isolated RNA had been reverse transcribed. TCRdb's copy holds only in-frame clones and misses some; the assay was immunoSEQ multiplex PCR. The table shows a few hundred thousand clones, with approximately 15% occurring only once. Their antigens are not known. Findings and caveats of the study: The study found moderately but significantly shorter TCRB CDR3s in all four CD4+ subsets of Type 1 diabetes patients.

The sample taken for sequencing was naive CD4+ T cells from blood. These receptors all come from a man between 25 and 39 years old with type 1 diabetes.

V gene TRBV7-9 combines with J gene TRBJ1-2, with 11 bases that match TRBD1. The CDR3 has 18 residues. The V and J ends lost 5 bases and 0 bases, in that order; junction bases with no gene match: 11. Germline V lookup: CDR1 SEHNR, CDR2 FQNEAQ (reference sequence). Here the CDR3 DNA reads TGTGCCAGCAGCCGGGACAGGGGGATACCGCTCGCTAACTATGGCTACACCTTC. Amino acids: CASSRDRGIPLANYGYTF.

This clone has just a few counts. CDR3 in DNA: TGTGCCAGCAGCTACTCTAATGCCGGGACCCAGTACTTC. Translation gives CASSYSNAGTQYF. The chain recombines TRBV4-2 with TRBJ2-5; D not certain. This CDR3 has 13 amino acids. The germline V and J ends were trimmed by 5 bases and 7 bases, with 14 bases remaining between them. Looked up from germline, CDR1 is LGHNA and CDR2 is YNFKEQ.

CDR3 nucleotide sequence: TGTGCCAGCAGTTACTCACAGGGGGATTATGGCTACACCTTC. Residues: CASSYSQGDYGYTF. The V gene is TRBV6-6, the J gene TRBJ1-2; 8 bases fit TRBD1. V lost 0 bases and J lost 5; bases outside the gene matches: 2. The CDR3 runs to 14 residues. Germline V gene lookup returns CDR1 MNHNY and CDR2 SVGAGI (reference sequence).

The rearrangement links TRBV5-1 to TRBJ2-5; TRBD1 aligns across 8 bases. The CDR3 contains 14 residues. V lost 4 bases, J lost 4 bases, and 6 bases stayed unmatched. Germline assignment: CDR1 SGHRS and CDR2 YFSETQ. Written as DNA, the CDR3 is TGCGCCAGCAGCCCGGGACAGGCTATAGAGACCCAGTACTTC. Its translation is CASSPGQAIETQYF.

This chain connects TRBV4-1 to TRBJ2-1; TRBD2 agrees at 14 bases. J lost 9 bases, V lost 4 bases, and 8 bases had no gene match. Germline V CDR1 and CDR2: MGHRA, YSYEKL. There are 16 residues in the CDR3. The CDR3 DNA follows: TGCGCCAGCAGCCGAACCGGGACTAGCGGGAGAGCTGAGCAGTTCTTC. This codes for CASSRTGTSGRAEQFF.

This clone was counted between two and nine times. DNA for the CDR3: TGCGCCAGCAGCTCGACAGTTACCGGGGAGCTGTTTTTT. Protein: CASSSTVTGELFF. The chain uses TRBV5-1 and TRBJ2-2; perhaps TRBD1 as D (5 bases). V was pared by 3 bases and J by 5 bases, with 8 bases between. There are 13 residues in the CDR3. Germline V CDR1 and CDR2: SGHRS, YFSETQ.

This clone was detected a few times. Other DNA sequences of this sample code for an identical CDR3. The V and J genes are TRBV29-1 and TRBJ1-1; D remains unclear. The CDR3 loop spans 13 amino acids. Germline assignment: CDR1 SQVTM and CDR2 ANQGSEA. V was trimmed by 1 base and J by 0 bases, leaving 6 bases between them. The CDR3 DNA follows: TGCAGCGTTGAAGGCAGAATGAACACTGAAGCTTTCTTT. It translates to CSVEGRMNTEAFF.

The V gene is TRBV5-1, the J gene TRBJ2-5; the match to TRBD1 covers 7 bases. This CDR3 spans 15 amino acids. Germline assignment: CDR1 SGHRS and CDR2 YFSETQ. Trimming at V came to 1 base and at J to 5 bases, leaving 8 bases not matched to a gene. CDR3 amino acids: CASSLSVRGQETQYF. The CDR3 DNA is TGCGCCAGCAGCTTGTCGGTAAGGGGGCAGGAGACCCAGTACTTC.

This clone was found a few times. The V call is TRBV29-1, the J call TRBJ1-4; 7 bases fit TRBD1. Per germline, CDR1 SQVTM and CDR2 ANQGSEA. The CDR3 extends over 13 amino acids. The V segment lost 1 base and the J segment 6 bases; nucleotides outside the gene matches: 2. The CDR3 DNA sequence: TGCAGCGTTGAAGGACAGGGCCATGAAAAACTGTTTTTT. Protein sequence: CSVEGQGHEKLFF. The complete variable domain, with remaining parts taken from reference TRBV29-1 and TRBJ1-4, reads SAVISQKPSRDICQRGTSLTIQCQVDSQVTMMFWYRQQPGQSLTLIATANQGSEATYESGFVIDKFPISRPNLTFSTLTVSNMSPEDSSIYLCSVEGQGHEKLFFGSGTQLSVL.

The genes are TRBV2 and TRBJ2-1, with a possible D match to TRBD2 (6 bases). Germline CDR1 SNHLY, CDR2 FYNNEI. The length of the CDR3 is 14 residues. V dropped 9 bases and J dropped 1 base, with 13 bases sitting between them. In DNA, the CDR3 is TGTGCCAGTACCGGGAGTGGGTCCTACAATGAGCAGTTCTTC. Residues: CASTGSGSYNEQFF.

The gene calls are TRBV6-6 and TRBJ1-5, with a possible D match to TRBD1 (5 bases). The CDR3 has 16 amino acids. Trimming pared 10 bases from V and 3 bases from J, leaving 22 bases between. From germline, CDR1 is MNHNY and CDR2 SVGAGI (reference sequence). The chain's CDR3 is CATTARGGQPNQPQHF. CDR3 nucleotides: TGTGCCACCACAGCCCGAGGCGGACAACCCAATCAGCCCCAGCATTTT.